The subject of this entry is one T cell receptor beta chain. The antigen is undetermined. Germline V CDR1 and CDR2: MNHEY, SVGEGT. V shed 6 bases and J 1 base; nucleotides not matched to a gene: 8. This CDR3 spans 15 amino acids. Treatment meaning: about 20 received Ad26.COV2.S at low or high dose, single or two shots; about five received placebo; per-sample allocation not given. Sampling was done on day 63 after the first vaccine or placebo injection. Assay: immunoSEQ multiplex PCR; the TCRdb copy retains only in-frame clones and omits some. The table lists around 350,000 clones, roughly 84% of them singletons. This specimen belongs to a study of Ad26.COV2.S vaccination and SARS-CoV-2 variants. Study-wide points: Non-spike TCR breadth was similar in vaccine and placebo recipients.

The receptor comes from a person aged 18-65 years who received the Ad26.COV2.S COVID-19 vaccine or a placebo. The specimen was peripheral blood, collected in a trial of Ad26.COV2.S vaccine versus placebo. The chain links TRBV6-2 or TRBV6-3 to TRBJ1-1; 7 nucleotides align to TRBD1. The CDR3 region is CASSPNRGSNTEAFF. Written as DNA, the CDR3 is TGTGCCAGCAGCCCGAACAGGGGTTCGAACACTGAAGCTTTCTTT.